The next 7 T cell receptor beta chains were all read from a single sample in a study of cytomegalovirus exposure and HLA in healthy donors (dated by TCRdb to 2015 to 2018). The library was made by the immunoSEQ multiplex PCR assay. TCRdb provides this immuneACCESS table in a form limited to in-frame rearrangements. Some clones are lacking; in checked studies, under half of them reflect an unresolved V gene, and why the rest are absent is not known. The sample includes more than 250,000 clones, with around 86% observed a single time. The ten top clones hold under 0.85% of the sample. The sample comprised PBMCs. The receptors shown here come from a woman under 30 in good health and CMV-seronegative.

The rearrangement uses TRBV28 and TRBJ2-1, with TRBD2 matching over 10 bases. The CDR3 contains 16 residues. Germline CDR1 MDHEN, CDR2 SYDVKM. After removal of 2 bases from V and 6 bases from J, the junction contained 7 bases not matched to a gene. The CDR3 nucleotides read TGTGCCAGCAGTTTAGGGGGGCTAGCGGGAGTCAATGAGCAGTTCTTC. Encoded protein: CASSLGGLAGVNEQFF. The full variable domain, with the rest looked up from reference TRBV28 and TRBJ2-1, is DVKVTQSSRYLVKRTGEKVFLECVQDMDHENMFWYRQDPGLGLRLIYFSYDVKMKEKGDIPEGYSVSREKKERFSLILESASTNQTSMYLCASSLGGLAGVNEQFFGPGTRLTVL.

J is TRBJ2-2 and V is TRBV19; 7 bases align to TRBD1. Germline V CDR1 and CDR2: LNHDA, SQIVND (reference sequence). The V segment lost 5 bases and the J segment 1 base; nucleotides outside the gene matches: 4. The CDR3 is 15 amino acids. CDR3 sequence: CASSARDRNTGELFF. The CDR3 nucleotides are TGTGCCAGTAGTGCCCGGGACAGGAACACCGGGGAGCTGTTTTTT.

The chain links TRBV5-4 to TRBJ2-7, with TRBD1 matching 7 bases. The CDR3 extends over 13 amino acids. V trimming: 2 bases; J trimming: 3 bases; junction bases outside the gene matches: 2. Germline CDR1 and CDR2: SGHNT and YYREEE (reference sequence). CDR3 loop: CASSFGTDYEQYF. The CDR3 nucleotides read TGTGCCAGCAGCTTCGGGACAGACTACGAGCAGTACTTC.

This chain links TRBV28 with TRBJ2-7; no reliable D call. This CDR3 region has 13 residues. Between the trimmed V and J ends, which lost 8 bases and 0 bases, there was a span of 11 bases. The germline gives CDR1 MDHEN, CDR2 SYDVKM. The CDR3 sequence: CASREPASYEQYF. CDR3 in DNA: TGTGCCAGCCGAGAGCCCGCCTCCTACGAGCAGTACTTC.

The J gene is TRBJ2-1, the V gene TRBV11-1, with TRBD1 identical over 8 bases. CDR3 size: 14 residues. CDR1 and CDR2 from the germline V gene are SGHAT and FQDESV (reference sequence). Germline trimming cut 6 bases from V and 7 bases from J; bases unmatched to any gene: 8. The CDR3 DNA follows: TGTGCCAGCAGTTTGACAGGGGCCTGGAATGAGCAGTTCTTC. Its protein product is CASSLTGAWNEQFF.

This clone was seen a single time. The chain uses TRBV6-5 and TRBJ1-2; 8 nucleotides align to TRBD1. The germline gives CDR1 MNHEY, CDR2 SVGAGI. V gave up 6 bases and J gave up 1 base; unmatched junction bases: 7. This CDR3 spans 15 amino acids. The CDR3 bases are TGTGCCAGCAGACAAGGACAGGGTGATAACTATGGCTACACCTTC. This codes for CASRQGQGDNYGYTF.

The chain links TRBV6-5 to TRBJ2-7, with 9 nucleotides matching TRBD1. V dropped 5 bases and J dropped 6; count of bases not matched to a gene: 11. Germline V gene lookup returns CDR1 MNHEY and CDR2 SVGAGI. The CDR3 has 15 amino acids. CDR3 nucleotide sequence: TGTGCCAGCAGTCCGCCTCCGGGACAGGGCCTCGAGCAGTACTTC. It is translated as CASSPPPGQGLEQYF.